Detailed here is one T cell receptor beta chain. Produced via immunoSEQ multiplex PCR; TCRdb's table is partial and in-frame only. Here the sample spans approximately 90,000 clones, approximately 79% being singletons. The CDR3 has 15 residues. Germline loops: CDR1 SGHDT, CDR2 YYEEEE. The V and J ends lost 1 base and 1 base respectively, with 11 bases between them. The sample belongs to a study of blood T cell repertoires in COVID-19. Study-wide background: Sources were T cells, B-cell-depleted T cells, or PBMCs; the material itself was cDNA or gDNA.

This TCR came from an older man with acute or convalescent COVID-19. Sequenced input: peripheral blood. V usage is TRBV5-6 and J usage is TRBJ1-1; D possibly corresponds to TRBD1 (6 bases). As DNA, the CDR3 is TGTGCCAGCAGCTTGATGGGGGCGCAGAACACTGAAGCTTTCTTT. This codes for CASSLMGAQNTEAFF. The full variable domain, in which reference TRBV5-6 and TRBJ1-1 provide the parts outside the CDR3, is DAGVTQSPTHLIKTRGQQVTLRCSPKSGHDTVSWYQQALGQGPQFIFQYYEEEERQRGNFPDRFSGHQFPNYSSELNVNALLLGDSALYLCASSLMGAQNTEAFFGQGTRLTVV.